A selection of T cell receptor beta chains follows, all from one sample in a study of T cells after yellow fever vaccination. TCRdb reanalysed the 5' RACE reads using MiXCR and keeps one entry per CDR3 protein. The sample has about 60,000 distinct CDR3 sequences; roughly 6.9% are singletons. The specimen was CD8+ T cells sorted from PBMCs, collected on the day of the first yellow fever vaccination. These receptors were taken from a young man who received the YFV17D yellow fever vaccine. Each CDR3 is given with its conserved first and last residue. A D gene is named only where the DNA matches it firmly. Clone size is given for some rows only: seen once, a few or many times, or a class if the clone is expanded.

abundance: -; d_gene: -; j_gene: TRBJ2-1; v_gene: TRBV6-2/TRBV6-3; CDR3aa: CASREIFGGLLYNEQFF; CDR3nt: TGTGCCAGCAGGGAGATTTTCGGGGGGCTCCTTTACAATGAGCAGTTCTTC
abundance: -; d_gene: -; j_gene: TRBJ2-1; v_gene: TRBV5-6; CDR3aa: CASSPGGRYNEQFF; CDR3nt: TGTGCCAGCAGCCCCGGGGGACGCTACAATGAGCAGTTCTTC
abundance: many; d_gene: -; j_gene: TRBJ2-7; v_gene: TRBV12-3/TRBV12-4; CDR3aa: CASSGGSAGEQYF; CDR3nt: TGTGCCAGCAGTGGGGGGTCCGCAGGGGAGCAGTACTTC
abundance: many; d_gene: -; j_gene: TRBJ2-2; v_gene: TRBV4-1; CDR3aa: CASSPPGGELFF; CDR3nt: TGCGCCAGCAGCCCCCCCGGCGGGGAGCTGTTTTTT
abundance: few; d_gene: TRBD2; j_gene: TRBJ2-3; v_gene: TRBV7-8; CDR3aa: CASSRAGLAGDTQYF; CDR3nt: TGTGCCAGCAGCCGAGCAGGACTAGCAGGAGATACGCAGTATTTT
abundance: -; d_gene: TRBD1; j_gene: TRBJ1-5; v_gene: TRBV20-1; CDR3aa: CSARPALTGNSNQPQHF; CDR3nt: TGCAGTGCTAGACCGGCACTGACAGGGAATAGCAATCAGCCCCAGCATTTT
abundance: few; d_gene: -; j_gene: TRBJ1-1; v_gene: TRBV4-3; CDR3aa: CASSQVWAGNTEAFF; CDR3nt: TGCGCCAGCAGCCAAGTCTGGGCGGGAAACACTGAAGCTTTCTTT
abundance: -; d_gene: -; j_gene: TRBJ2-5; v_gene: TRBV7-6; CDR3aa: CASSLAPNIGETQYF; CDR3nt: TGTGCCAGCAGCTTAGCTCCTAATATAGGGGAGACCCAGTACTTC
abundance: few; d_gene: -; j_gene: TRBJ2-7; v_gene: TRBV6-1; CDR3aa: CASIGLQGSYEQYF; CDR3nt: TGTGCCAGCATTGGACTCCAGGGATCCTACGAGCAGTACTTC
abundance: -; d_gene: TRBD1; j_gene: TRBJ2-7; v_gene: TRBV4-1; CDR3aa: CASSHPRDRAEQYF; CDR3nt: TGCGCCAGCAGCCACCCACGGGACAGGGCCGAGCAGTACTTC
abundance: many; d_gene: -; j_gene: TRBJ1-6; v_gene: TRBV15; CDR3aa: CATSREALGENSPLHF; CDR3nt: TGTGCCACCAGCAGAGAGGCCCTAGGGGAGAATTCACCCCTCCACTTT
abundance: many; d_gene: TRBD1; j_gene: TRBJ2-7; v_gene: TRBV12-3/TRBV12-4; CDR3aa: CASSSGTDLTYEQYF; CDR3nt: TGTGCCAGCAGTTCCGGGACAGACCTAACCTACGAGCAGTACTTC
abundance: many; d_gene: -; j_gene: TRBJ2-1; v_gene: TRBV7-2; CDR3aa: CASSPRGAPYNEQFF; CDR3nt: TGTGCCAGCAGCCCCCGGGGGGCCCCCTACAATGAGCAGTTCTTC
abundance: many; d_gene: -; j_gene: TRBJ2-7; v_gene: TRBV7-9; CDR3aa: CASSSTGAYEQYF; CDR3nt: TGTGCCAGCAGCTCTACGGGGGCCTACGAGCAGTACTTC
abundance: medium-sized; d_gene: TRBD1; j_gene: TRBJ1-1; v_gene: TRBV7-6; CDR3aa: CASSLGTGLKTEAFF; CDR3nt: TGTGCCAGCAGCTTAGGGACAGGGTTAAAGACTGAAGCTTTCTTT
abundance: many; d_gene: -; j_gene: TRBJ1-1; v_gene: TRBV9; CDR3aa: CASSVDGGYTEAFF; CDR3nt: TGTGCCAGCAGCGTAGATGGGGGCTACACTGAAGCTTTCTTT
abundance: -; d_gene: -; j_gene: TRBJ2-1; v_gene: TRBV4-1; CDR3aa: CASSPGGSGNEQFF; CDR3nt: TGCGCCAGCAGCCCTGGGGGGAGTGGGAATGAGCAGTTCTTC
abundance: many; d_gene: TRBD2; j_gene: TRBJ2-5; v_gene: TRBV6-2/TRBV6-3; CDR3aa: CASSYSTTSSGLAAETQYF; CDR3nt: TGTGCCAGCAGTTACTCGACAACCTCATCCGGACTAGCAGCCGAGACCCAGTACTTC
abundance: -; d_gene: -; j_gene: TRBJ2-1; v_gene: TRBV5-5; CDR3aa: CARGPERRHNEQFF; CDR3nt: TGTGCCAGGGGCCCCGAGCGACGGCACAATGAGCAGTTCTTC
abundance: many; d_gene: -; j_gene: TRBJ2-7; v_gene: TRBV7-6; CDR3aa: CASSLLVGNEQYF; CDR3nt: TGTGCCAGCAGCTTATTGGTGGGGAACGAGCAGTACTTC
abundance: many; d_gene: -; j_gene: TRBJ1-1; v_gene: TRBV4-3; CDR3aa: CASSQDREGGTEAFF; CDR3nt: TGCGCCAGCAGCCAAGATCGGGAGGGCGGCACTGAAGCTTTCTTT
abundance: -; d_gene: -; j_gene: TRBJ1-1; v_gene: TRBV5-1; CDR3aa: CASSKSQRMNTEAFF; CDR3nt: TGCGCCAGCAGCAAATCGCAGAGAATGAACACTGAAGCTTTCTTT
abundance: once; d_gene: TRBD1; j_gene: TRBJ1-1; v_gene: TRBV4-1; CDR3aa: CASSQEAGGKTEAFF; CDR3nt: TGCGCCAGCAGCCAAGAAGCAGGGGGGAAGACTGAAGCTTTCTTT
abundance: few; d_gene: -; j_gene: TRBJ1-1; v_gene: TRBV5-1; CDR3aa: CASSLVGSMNTEAFF; CDR3nt: TGCGCCAGCAGCTTGGTTGGGTCCATGAACACTGAAGCTTTCTTT
abundance: -; d_gene: TRBD2; j_gene: TRBJ2-3; v_gene: TRBV2; CDR3aa: CASIALAGGDTQYF; CDR3nt: TGTGCCAGCATCGCCCTAGCGGGTGGTGATACGCAGTATTTT
abundance: many; d_gene: -; j_gene: TRBJ2-1; v_gene: TRBV10-3; CDR3aa: CAITKDRTIGGTYNEQFF; CDR3nt: TGTGCCATCACTAAGGACAGGACAATCGGAGGGACCTACAATGAGCAGTTCTTC
abundance: many; d_gene: -; j_gene: TRBJ2-7; v_gene: TRBV29-1; CDR3aa: CSVGQSSYEQYF; CDR3nt: TGCAGCGTCGGACAGAGCTCCTACGAGCAGTACTTC
abundance: many; d_gene: -; j_gene: TRBJ2-5; v_gene: TRBV11-2; CDR3aa: CASSLGDTQETQYF; CDR3nt: TGTGCCAGCAGCTTAGGAGATACTCAAGAGACCCAGTACTTC
abundance: few; d_gene: TRBD2; j_gene: TRBJ2-3; v_gene: TRBV4-3; CDR3aa: CASSQDWLAGPDTQYF; CDR3nt: TGCGCCAGCAGCCAAGATTGGTTAGCGGGGCCGGATACGCAGTATTTT
abundance: once; d_gene: -; j_gene: TRBJ2-1; v_gene: TRBV7-9; CDR3aa: CASSFRTFKQFF; CDR3nt: TGTGCCAGCAGCTTTCGGACGTTTAAGCAGTTCTTC
abundance: few; d_gene: -; j_gene: TRBJ1-5; v_gene: TRBV12-3/TRBV12-4; CDR3aa: CASSFGGNGNQPQHF; CDR3nt: TGTGCCAGCAGTTTTGGAGGGAACGGCAATCAGCCCCAGCATTTT
abundance: few; d_gene: -; j_gene: TRBJ2-7; v_gene: TRBV23-1; CDR3aa: CASSPPGNKNYEQYF; CDR3nt: TGCGCCAGCAGTCCCCCGGGAAACAAAAACTACGAGCAGTACTTC